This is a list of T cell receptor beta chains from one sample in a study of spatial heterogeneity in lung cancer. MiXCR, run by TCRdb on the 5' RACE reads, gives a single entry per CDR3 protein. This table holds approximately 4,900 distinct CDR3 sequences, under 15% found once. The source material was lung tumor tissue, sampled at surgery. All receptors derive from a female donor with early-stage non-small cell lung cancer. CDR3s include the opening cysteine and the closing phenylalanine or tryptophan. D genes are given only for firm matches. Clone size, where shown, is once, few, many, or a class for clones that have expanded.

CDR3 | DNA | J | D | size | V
CASSPTSGEETQYF | TGTGCCAGCTCCCCGACTAGCGGGGAAGAGACCCAGTACTTC | TRBJ2-5 | TRBD2 | medium-sized | TRBV18
CASSSVQAYGYTF | TGTGCCAGCAGCTCCGTACAGGCGTATGGCTACACCTTC | TRBJ1-2 | - | - | TRBV14
CASSLALGGGIIYEQYF | TGTGCCAGCAGCTTAGCGCTAGGCGGGGGGATAATCTACGAGCAGTACTTC | TRBJ2-7 | TRBD2 | - | TRBV7-2
CSVLAGGETQYF | TGCAGCGTCCTAGCGGGGGGAGAGACCCAGTACTTC | TRBJ2-5 | TRBD2 | medium-sized | TRBV29-1
CASSGPGSRDSPLHF | TGTGCCAGCAGCGGCCCCGGCTCCCGGGATTCACCCCTCCACTTT | TRBJ1-6 | - | medium-sized | TRBV6-6
CASSPGTGMGKLFF | TGTGCCAGCAGTCCCGGGACAGGGATGGGAAAACTGTTTTTT | TRBJ1-4 | TRBD1 | once | TRBV6-1
CASSASGGALGEQYF | TGTGCCAGCAGTGCGAGCGGGGGGGCCTTAGGCGAGCAGTACTTC | TRBJ2-7 | TRBD2 | medium-sized | TRBV2
CVTTWRGNTGELFF | TGTGTAACAACCTGGCGGGGGAACACCGGGGAGCTGTTTTTT | TRBJ2-2 | - | once | TRBV6-5
CASLSEGPRMFQPQHF | TGTGCCAGCCTATCCGAAGGACCGAGGATGTTCCAGCCCCAGCATTTT | TRBJ1-5 | - | - | TRBV28
CASSLDDEKLFF | TGTGCCAGCAGCTTAGATGATGAAAAACTGTTTTTT | TRBJ1-4 | - | - | TRBV7-2
CASSRGPTNEKLFF | TGCGCCAGCAGCCGGGGACCTACTAATGAAAAACTGTTTTTT | TRBJ1-4 | - | medium-sized | TRBV10-2
CAISVGTGDSPLHF | TGTGCCATCAGTGTGGGGACAGGGGATTCACCCCTCCACTTT | TRBJ1-6 | TRBD1 | medium-sized | TRBV10-3
CAISDVLRAVTGELFF | TGTGCCATCAGTGACGTATTGAGGGCGGTGACCGGGGAGCTGTTTTTT | TRBJ2-2 | - | medium-sized | TRBV10-3
CASSSSGGLSTDTQYF | TGTGCCAGCAGTTCTAGCGGGGGGCTTTCCACAGATACGCAGTATTTT | TRBJ2-3 | TRBD2 | many | TRBV11-2
CASSSPGLTDTQYF | TGTGCCAGCAGCTCGCCGGGCCTCACAGATACGCAGTATTTT | TRBJ2-3 | - | - | TRBV5-6
CASRERLSTDTQYF | TGTGCCAGCAGAGAGCGGCTTAGCACAGATACGCAGTATTTT | TRBJ2-3 | - | - | TRBV2
CSVAGSIAGELFF | TGCAGCGTTGCAGGGAGTATCGCCGGGGAGCTGTTTTTT | TRBJ2-2 | - | - | TRBV29-1
CSRDGYTF | TGTTCCAGGGATGGCTACACCTTC | TRBJ1-2 | - | many | TRBV2
CSVGQSYQETQYF | TGCAGCGTTGGACAGTCGTACCAAGAGACCCAGTACTTC | TRBJ2-5 | - | many | TRBV29-1
CASSYLAVGSYEQYF | TGTGCCAGCAGTTACTTAGCGGTAGGGTCCTACGAGCAGTACTTC | TRBJ2-7 | - | - | TRBV6-2/TRBV6-3
CASSFEGHYYGYTF | TGTGCCAGCAGTTTTGAGGGACACTACTATGGCTACACCTTC | TRBJ1-2 | - | few | TRBV28
CSARQQLPQTDTQYF | TGCAGTGCTAGACAGCAGCTGCCCCAGACAGATACGCAGTATTTT | TRBJ2-3 | - | medium-sized | TRBV20-1
CASSSLTGQETQYF | TGTGCCAGCTCATCGCTGACAGGCCAAGAGACCCAGTACTTC | TRBJ2-5 | - | few | TRBV18
CASSQTGELFF | TGTGCCAGCTCACAAACCGGGGAGCTGTTTTTT | TRBJ2-2 | - | medium-sized | TRBV18
CASSSSGRTGELFF | TGTGCCAGTAGTTCGTCAGGACGTACCGGGGAGCTGTTTTTT | TRBJ2-2 | - | many | TRBV19
CASSSSRAGAKSNEKLFF | TGTGCCAGCTCGTCCTCTCGGGCAGGAGCTAAATCTAATGAAAAACTGTTTTTT | TRBJ1-4 | - | many | TRBV18
CASSPPSGTQYF | TGTGCCAGCAGTCCCCCCTCAGGGACCCAGTACTTC | TRBJ2-5 | - | many | TRBV12-3/TRBV12-4
CASSFQVQPQHF | TGTGCCAGCAGTTTTCAAGTCCAGCCCCAGCATTTT | TRBJ1-5 | - | medium-sized | TRBV12-3/TRBV12-4
CASSARPYPYEQYF | TGTGCCAGCAGTGCACGTCCCTACCCCTACGAGCAGTACTTC | TRBJ2-7 | - | - | TRBV9
CASSLAGARDEKLFF | TGTGCCAGCAGCTTAGCAGGGGCCAGGGATGAAAAACTGTTTTTT | TRBJ1-4 | - | - | TRBV11-2
CASSLSQLTGELFF | TGTGCCAGCAGCTTGTCCCAGCTTACCGGGGAGCTGTTTTTT | TRBJ2-2 | - | few | TRBV14
CASSLAAEGDQYF | TGTGCCAGCAGTTTAGCGGCGGAGGGTGATCAGTACTTC | TRBJ2-7 | - | medium-sized | TRBV12-3/TRBV12-4
CASSRGQGTDSPLHF | TGTGCCAGCAGCCGGGGACAGGGGACGGATTCACCCCTCCACTTT | TRBJ1-6 | TRBD1 | once | TRBV7-2
CASSLGHETEAFF | TGTGCCAGCAGCTTAGGTCATGAGACTGAAGCTTTCTTT | TRBJ1-1 | - | medium-sized | TRBV7-9
CASSLAAGTDTQYF | TGCGCCAGCAGCTTGGCAGCAGGCACAGATACGCAGTATTTT | TRBJ2-3 | - | many | TRBV5-1